These 7 T cell receptor beta chains came from one sample sequenced in a study of T cell responses to AZD1222 COVID-19 vaccine. Produced via immunoSEQ multiplex PCR; TCRdb's table is partial and in-frame only. The data contain roughly 98,000 clones, more than 90% of them singletons. Here the sequenced sample was peripheral blood, taken on day 0 of AZD1222 vaccination. These receptors all stem from an adult in good health.

V usage is TRBV6-1 and J usage is TRBJ1-2, with D unresolved. V lost 0 bases, J lost 8 bases, and 13 bases lay in between. Germline loops: CDR1 MNHNS, CDR2 SASEGT. The CDR3 loop spans 14 amino acids. The CDR3 DNA sequence: TGTGCCAGCAGTGAAGCGATCATTACTCTCGGCTACACCTTC. This encodes CASSEAIITLGYTF.

Turning to this clone: Within the sample, other DNA sequences also encode this same CDR3. The chain has TRBV28 and TRBJ2-7; no clear D gene. Trimming stripped 4 bases from V and 0 bases from J, with 1 base between. Per germline, CDR1 MDHEN and CDR2 SYDVKM. There are 11 residues in the CDR3. For the CDR3, the DNA is TGTGCCAGCAGTTCCTCCTACGAGCAGTACTTC. Protein: CASSSSYEQYF.

The chain couples TRBV15 to TRBJ1-5; 8 positions agree with TRBD1. CDR3 length equals 14 residues. V shed 8 bases, J shed 7 bases, and the junction held 10 bases outside the gene matches. Germline lookup yields CDR1 LNHNV and CDR2 YYDKDF (reference sequence). The CDR3 reads CATRSGQGLQPQHF. The CDR3 nucleotides are TGTGCCACCCGTTCAGGACAGGGCCTACAGCCCCAGCATTTT.

The chain combines TRBV28 with TRBJ1-4; 7 positions match TRBD1. Germline-derived CDR1 and CDR2 are MDHEN and SYDVKM. Trimming took 2 bases from V and 7 from J; bases not matched to a gene: 10. CDR3 size: 16 residues. CDR3 nucleotide sequence: TGTGCCAGCAGTTTACCCGGGGAGGGGGCGGGTGAAAAACTGTTTTTT. Encoded protein: CASSLPGEGAGEKLFF. Combining the CDR3 with reference TRBV28 and TRBJ1-4 gives the whole variable domain DVKVTQSSRYLVKRTGEKVFLECVQDMDHENMFWYRQDPGLGLRLIYFSYDVKMKEKGDIPEGYSVSREKKERFSLILESASTNQTSMYLCASSLPGEGAGEKLFFGSGTQLSVL.

The V call is TRBV19, the J call TRBJ2-1; D is ambiguous. CDR1 is LNHDA, CDR2 SQIVND, per germline (reference sequence). V was shortened by 3 bases and J by 4 bases, with 19 bases between the two germline ends. This CDR3 spans 17 amino acids. The CDR3 region is CASSIIGSAAQYNEQFF. Here the CDR3 DNA reads TGTGCCAGTAGTATTATCGGTTCGGCCGCCCAGTACAATGAGCAGTTCTTC.

The V call is TRBV30, the J call TRBJ1-1; D unclear. V was shortened by 2 bases and J by 0 bases, with 7 bases between the two germline ends. Germline CDR1 and CDR2: GTSNPN and SVGIG (reference sequence). The CDR3 is 13 amino acids. CDR3 nucleotide sequence: TGTGCCTGGAGTATTCAAGTGAACACTGAAGCTTTCTTT. Translating it yields CAWSIQVNTEAFF.

This clone was seen only once. This chain uses TRBV4-2 with TRBJ1-5, with D hard to call. V was pared by 0 bases and J by 4 bases, with 13 bases between. This CDR3 region has 16 residues. Looked up from germline, CDR1 is LGHNA and CDR2 is YNFKEQ. The CDR3 region has the DNA TGTGCCAGCAGCCAAGATGGCATTTCCGGAAATCAGCCCCAGCATTTT. Translating it yields CASSQDGISGNQPQHF.